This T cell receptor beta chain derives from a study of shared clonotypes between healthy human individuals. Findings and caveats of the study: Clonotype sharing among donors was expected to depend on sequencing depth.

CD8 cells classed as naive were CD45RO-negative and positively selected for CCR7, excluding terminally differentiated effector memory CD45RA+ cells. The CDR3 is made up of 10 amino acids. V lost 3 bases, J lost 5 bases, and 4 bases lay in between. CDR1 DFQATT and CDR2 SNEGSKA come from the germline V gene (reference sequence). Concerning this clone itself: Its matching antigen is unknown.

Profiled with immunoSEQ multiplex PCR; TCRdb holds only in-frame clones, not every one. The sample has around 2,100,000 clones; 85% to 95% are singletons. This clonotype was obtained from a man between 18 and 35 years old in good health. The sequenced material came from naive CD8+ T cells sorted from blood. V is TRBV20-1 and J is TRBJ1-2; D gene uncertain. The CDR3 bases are TGCAGTGCTAGCACGTATGGCTACACCTTC. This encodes CSASTYGYTF.